These 30 T cell receptor beta chains originate from one sample sequenced in a study of blood T cell repertoires in COVID-19. TCRdb keeps only in-frame clones here, not all; method: immunoSEQ multiplex PCR. The sample includes 250,000 or so clones, roughly 80% of them seen just once. The sample consisted of PBMCs or T cells enriched from blood (not recorded which). The receptors originated from a middle-aged man who had recovered from COVID-19.

J is TRBJ1-5 and V is TRBV2; D possibly corresponds to TRBD1 (5 bases). The CDR3 spans 17 residues. Germline CDR1 SNHLY, CDR2 FYNNEI. Trimming stripped 0 bases from V and 0 bases from J, with 12 bases between. CDR3 loop: CASSEAQGSYSNQPQHF. The DNA of the CDR3 is TGTGCCAGCAGTGAAGCGCAGGGATCCTATAGCAATCAGCCCCAGCATTTT.

This chain joins TRBV15 and TRBJ2-5; 9 bases agree with TRBD1. V lost 2 bases and J lost 5; bases outside the gene matches: 6. The CDR3 spans 15 residues. The germline CDR1 and CDR2 sequences are LNHNV and YYDKDF (reference sequence). The DNA for the CDR3 is TGTGCCACCAGCAGACCCCCCGGACAGGGGGAGACCCAGTACTTC. Its protein product is CATSRPPGQGETQYF.

The chain links TRBV30 to TRBJ2-5, with 12 nucleotides matching TRBD2. Losses at the gene ends were 2 bases for V and 5 bases for J; bases not matched to a gene: 6. The CDR3 consists of 15 residues. Germline CDR1 GTSNPN, CDR2 SVGIG (reference sequence). This chain's CDR3 is CAWSTSGGPHETQYF. CDR3 coding DNA: TGTGCCTGGAGTACTAGCGGGGGGCCACACGAGACCCAGTACTTC. The complete variable domain, with remaining parts taken from reference TRBV30 and TRBJ2-5, reads SQTIHQWPATLVQPVGSPLSLECTVEGTSNPNLYWYRQAAGRGLQLLFYSVGIGQISSEVPQNLSASRPQDRQFILSSKKLLLSDSGFYLCAWSTSGGPHETQYFGPGTRLLVL.

The V and J genes are TRBV9 and TRBJ2-5, with TRBD2 identical over 12 bases. The CDR3 contains 16 residues. J gave up 0 bases and V 4 bases, and 4 bases lay outside the gene matches. Per germline, CDR1 SGDLS and CDR2 YYNGEE. The CDR3 sequence is CASSKGTSGYQETQYF. CDR3 nucleotide sequence: TGTGCCAGCAGCAAAGGGACTAGCGGGTACCAAGAGACCCAGTACTTC.

The chain is built from TRBV4-3 and TRBJ2-7; no clear D. V gave up 1 base and J gave up 2 bases, with 6 bases separating them. Per the germline V gene, CDR1 is LGHNA and CDR2 is YSLEER. The length of the CDR3 is 13 residues. This CDR3 reads CASSQGLAYEQYF. CDR3 nucleotide sequence: TGCGCCAGCAGCCAAGGCTTAGCCTACGAGCAGTACTTC.

This clone appeared a few times. CDR3 sequence reads: CATSDLEAGGFWYF. The DNA for the CDR3 is TGTGCCACCAGTGATTTGGAGGCAGGGGGCTTCTGGTACTTC. The chain recombines TRBV24-1 with TRBJ2-7, with 8 bases that match TRBD1. V lost 0 bases and J lost 12; bases outside the gene matches: 9. Germline lookup yields CDR1 KGHDR and CDR2 SFDVKD. There are 14 residues in the CDR3.

The chain carries TRBV7-9 and TRBJ2-1; 9 bases fit TRBD2. The ends lost 1 base at V and 11 bases at J; junction bases unmatched: 3. CDR1 is SEHNR, CDR2 FQNEAQ, per germline (reference sequence). This CDR3 spans 13 amino acids. The CDR3, as DNA: TGTGCCAGCAGCTTAGAGACTAGCGGACAGCAGTTCTTC. It yields the protein CASSLETSGQQFF.

The CDR3: CASSFDGRGINYGYTF. For the CDR3, the DNA is TGTGCCAGCAGCTTTGATGGGCGGGGGATTAACTATGGCTACACCTTC. The V call is TRBV5-8, the J call TRBJ1-2, with D possibly being TRBD1 (5 bases). The V end was cut by 2 bases, the J end by 1 base, with 15 bases between. Germline-derived CDR1 and CDR2 are SGHTS and YDEGEE. CDR3 length equals 16 residues.

The J gene is TRBJ1-2, the V gene TRBV6-5; possible D gene TRBD1, 5 bases. CDR3 length: 13 residues. Germline V gives CDR1 MNHEY, CDR2 SVGAGI. Trimming took 2 bases from V and 5 from J, leaving 9 bases between them. DNA of the CDR3: TGTGCCAGCAGTTACGACAGATTTTATGGCTACACCTTC. It encodes CASSYDRFYGYTF.

This clone was seen once. The chain couples TRBV7-2 to TRBJ2-1; 16 bases map to TRBD2. The CDR3 is 18 residues long. Unmatched junction bases numbered 5, after V lost 5 bases and J lost 1 base. Germline V gene lookup returns CDR1 SGHTA and CDR2 FQGNSA. The chain's CDR3 is CASSNPGLAGGSYNEQFF. The CDR3 DNA is TGTGCCAGCAGCAACCCGGGACTAGCGGGAGGGTCCTACAATGAGCAGTTCTTC. Full variable domain (remainder filled in from reference TRBV7-2 and TRBJ2-1): GAGVSQSPSNKVTEKGKDVELRCDPISGHTALYWYRQSLGQGLEFLIYFQGNSAPDKSGLPSDRFSAERTGGSVSTLTIQRTQQEDSAVYLCASSNPGLAGGSYNEQFFGPGTRLTVL.

This sequence joins TRBV27 and TRBJ2-5; 10 bases agree with TRBD1. V dropped 2 bases and J dropped 7; count of bases not matched to a gene: 13. CDR3 size: 17 residues. CDR1 is MNHEY, CDR2 SMNVEV, per germline (reference sequence). For the CDR3, the DNA is TGTGCCAGCAGTTTAGGTTCGGACAGGGGGTCTCGGGGGACCCAGTACTTC. As protein: CASSLGSDRGSRGTQYF.

The V and J genes are TRBV4-1 and TRBJ2-5; 8 nucleotides line up with TRBD1. CDR1 is MGHRA and CDR2 is YSYEKL in the germline V gene. Unmatched junction bases numbered 5, after V lost 3 bases and J lost 5 bases. The CDR3 runs to 14 residues. In DNA, the CDR3 is TGCGCCAGCAGCCATGGGACAGGTCGGGAGACCCAGTACTTC. Its protein product is CASSHGTGRETQYF.

The V call is TRBV4-3, the J call TRBJ2-7, with TRBD2 identical over 14 bases. The CDR3 has 17 amino acids. From germline, CDR1 is LGHNA and CDR2 YSLEER. J gave up 5 bases and V 0 bases, and 6 bases lay outside the gene matches. CDR3 loop: CASSQEVGLAGVNEQYF. The CDR3, as DNA: TGCGCCAGCAGCCAAGAAGTGGGACTAGCGGGAGTCAACGAGCAGTACTTC.

This chain connects TRBV7-9 to TRBJ1-4; TRBD1 matches 7 bases. The CDR3 has 16 amino acids. The germline V gene has CDR1 SEHNR and CDR2 FQNEAQ (reference sequence). Trimming took 5 bases from V and 7 from J; bases not matched to a gene: 13. The CDR3 region is CASSPRGTAWGEKLFF. The CDR3 nucleotides read TGTGCCAGCAGCCCCAGAGGGACAGCCTGGGGTGAAAAACTGTTTTTT.

The rearrangement links TRBV4-3 to TRBJ1-2; no firm D call. Trimming took off 1 base at V and 3 bases at J, with 6 bases between the two ends. CDR1 is LGHNA and CDR2 is YSLEER in the germline V gene. CDR3 length: 13 residues. The CDR3 sequence is CASSQGVDYGYTF. The CDR3 DNA is TGCGCCAGCAGCCAAGGAGTCGACTATGGCTACACCTTC.

The rearrangement links TRBV10-3 to TRBJ2-3; tentatively, D is TRBD1 (6 bases). V lost 4 bases and J 2 bases, leaving 13 bases between the germline ends. This CDR3 has 15 amino acids. The germline gives CDR1 ENHRY, CDR2 SYGVKD. The CDR3 here is CAISAGASPTDTQYF. In DNA, the CDR3 is TGTGCCATCAGTGCAGGGGCCTCTCCCACAGATACGCAGTATTTT.

The chain is built from TRBV30 and TRBJ2-1; 9 bases map to TRBD2. This CDR3 has 18 residues. J lost 0 bases, V lost 0 bases, and 9 bases had no gene match. CDR1 GTSNPN and CDR2 SVGIG come from the germline V gene (reference sequence). CDR3 nucleotides: TGTGCCTGGAGTGTAGGGCGGGGGGGCCGTAGCTCCTACAATGAGCAGTTCTTC. As protein: CAWSVGRGGRSSYNEQFF.

The chain recombines TRBV27 with TRBJ1-5; D gene ambiguous. This CDR3 spans 15 amino acids. V lost 6 bases and J 3 bases, leaving 15 bases between the germline ends. From germline, CDR1 is MNHEY and CDR2 SMNVEV (reference sequence). The CDR3 protein is CASSPLPLVNQPQHF. CDR3 coding DNA: TGTGCCAGCAGCCCTCTCCCCCTTGTCAATCAGCCCCAGCATTTT.

This clone was observed a single time. The chain combines TRBV12-3 or TRBV12-4 with TRBJ1-2, with D possibly being TRBD1 (6 bases). The CDR3 contains 13 residues. V was pared by 6 bases and J by 7 bases, with 15 bases between. CDR3 in DNA: TGTGCCAGCAGACGGACAGTTAAGCTTGGCTACACCTTC. Amino acids: CASRRTVKLGYTF.

The V call is TRBV6-5, the J call TRBJ2-7; the D gene is possibly TRBD1 (6 bases). Looked up from germline, CDR1 is MNHEY and CDR2 is SVGAGI. The CDR3 is 14 residues long. Deletions cut 8 bases from V and 5 bases from J, with 19 bases between. The CDR3: CASYRDIVAHEQYF. Written as DNA, the CDR3 is TGTGCCAGCTACCGGGACATAGTTGCCCACGAGCAGTACTTC.

This clone has a handful of counts. V usage is TRBV5-5 and J usage is TRBJ1-5; TRBD1 might be the D (6 bases). From germline, CDR1 is SGHKS and CDR2 YYEKEE (reference sequence). The CDR3 length is 16 residues. The V end lost 0 bases, the J end lost 3 bases, and 13 bases lay between the germline ends. The CDR3 spells CASSLGSGAINQPQHF. The DNA for the CDR3 is TGTGCCAGCAGCTTGGGTTCAGGGGCCATCAATCAGCCCCAGCATTTT.

This clone showed up just a few times. The gene calls are TRBV25-1 and TRBJ2-1; 12 bases are a match to TRBD2. This CDR3 has 15 amino acids. CDR1 is MGHDK and CDR2 is SYGVNS in the germline V gene. Trimming at V came to 5 bases and at J to 7 bases, leaving 6 bases not matched to a gene. CDR3 sequence reads: CASSPTSGRGNEQFF. CDR3 nucleotide sequence: TGTGCCAGCAGTCCGACTAGCGGGAGAGGAAATGAGCAGTTCTTC.

The table lists this clone with a count of one. The V and J genes are TRBV6-4 and TRBJ1-1; a possible D gene is TRBD1 (5 bases). The CDR3 is made up of 12 amino acids. Germline lookup yields CDR1 MRHNA and CDR2 SNTAGT. The V end lost 3 bases, the J end lost 12 bases, and 14 bases lay between the germline ends. The CDR3 region has the DNA TGTGCCAGCAGTGAGACAGTCTTGAAGTCTTTCTTT. This codes for CASSETVLKSFF.

This clone has only a few counts. The rearrangement links TRBV19 to TRBJ1-5; D might be TRBD1 (5 bases). The ends were cut back, 3 bases at V and 6 bases at J, with 15 bases in the middle. The CDR3 sequence is 15 residues long. Germline loops: CDR1 LNHDA, CDR2 SQIVND (reference sequence). CDR3 DNA sequence: TGTGCCAGTAGTATCCAGGGCCGGTTAGGTCAGCCCCAGCATTTT. This sequence encodes CASSIQGRLGQPQHF.

This chain links TRBV6-5 with TRBJ1-2, with D unresolved. Deletions cut 8 bases from V and 6 bases from J, with 13 bases between. CDR1 is MNHEY and CDR2 is SVGAGI in the germline V gene. The length of the CDR3 is 12 residues. The CDR3 bases are TGTGCCAGCTCCCCCGGCGGGGATGGCTACACCTTC. The encoded protein is CASSPGGDGYTF.

The rearrangement links TRBV23-1 to TRBJ2-4; TRBD1 is a possible D gene (5 bases). TRBV23-1 is an open reading frame whose function is uncertain. V was cut by 4 bases and J by 6 bases, with 19 bases left in between. The CDR3 runs to 16 residues. The CDR3 is CASSPPRRGILNIQYF. Here the CDR3 DNA reads TGCGCCAGCAGTCCACCCCGAAGGGGTATTCTAAACATTCAGTACTTC.

This sequence joins TRBV18 and TRBJ1-5; D perhaps matches TRBD1 (5 bases). Germline V gene sequence: CDR1 KGHSH, CDR2 LQKENI. V lost 3 bases and J lost 1, with 7 bases in between. The CDR3 loop spans 14 amino acids. This CDR3 reads CASSPTVSNQPQHF. CDR3 bases: TGTGCCAGCTCACCGACAGTGAGCAATCAGCCCCAGCATTTT.

This chain uses TRBV19 with TRBJ2-7, with D possibly matching TRBD2 (7 bases). The ends were cut back, 4 bases at V and 1 base at J, with 23 bases in the middle. The CDR3 sequence is 18 residues long. CDR1 is LNHDA, CDR2 SQIVND, per germline (reference sequence). Here the CDR3 DNA reads TGTGCCAGTAGTACCTCCAGCCTCCTGCGGGGGCGGTCCTACGAGCAGTACTTC. Its protein product is CASSTSSLLRGRSYEQYF.

The chain couples TRBV19 to TRBJ2-3; D gene ambiguous. CDR1 and CDR2 from the germline V gene are LNHDA and SQIVND (reference sequence). V was pared by 5 bases and J by 0 bases, with 6 bases between. The CDR3 sequence is 13 residues long. The CDR3 here is CASSQTSTDTQYF. Here the CDR3 DNA reads TGTGCCAGTAGTCAGACTAGCACAGATACGCAGTATTTT.

This chain uses TRBV29-1 with TRBJ1-1, with TRBD1 matching 7 bases. The V gene's germline CDR1 is SQVTM and CDR2 ANQGSEA. J lost 8 bases, V lost 5 bases, and 2 bases had no gene match. The CDR3 covers 10 residues. This CDR3 is CSVSTGEAFF. The DNA for the CDR3 is TGCAGCGTTTCGACAGGGGAAGCTTTCTTT.